The clone carrying this T cell receptor beta chain was seen a handful of times. No antigen is known for it. Other DNA sequences of this sample code for an identical CDR3. The donors, healthy adults who were HIV-negative, had experienced no recent acute infections or vaccinations. Germline assignment: CDR1 SEHNR and CDR2 FQNEAQ (reference sequence). This CDR3 spans 16 amino acids. Germline trimming cut 2 bases from V and 3 bases from J; bases unmatched to any gene: 5. Assay used: immunoSEQ multiplex PCR; TCRdb lists only in-frame clones, some missing. The sample yields over a million clones, 60% to 80% seen once. This entry belongs to a study of shared clonotypes between healthy human individuals. Study-level information: There were three CD4 naive, three CD4 memory, two CD8 naive and one CD8 memory plates per donor.

Study-wide results and limits: Tissues were not sampled, only blood, and their repertoires likely differ.

The source of this sequence is a man between 18 and 29 years old in good health. The rearrangement links TRBV7-9 to TRBJ2-3, with 10 bases matching TRBD2. What was sequenced was memory CD4+ T cells sorted from blood. The sample's subset: CD45RA-negative fraction. Written as DNA, the CDR3 is TGTGCCAGCAGCTTATCCTTAGCGGGAGGAACAGATACGCAGTATTTT. Translation: CASSLSLAGGTDTQYF.